This T cell receptor (beta chain) is drawn from a study of shared clonotypes between healthy human individuals. The germline V gene has CDR1 ENHRY and CDR2 SYGVKD. V lost 3 bases and J lost 5, with 13 bases in between. This CDR3 is built from 15 residues. This clone was seen only once. The authors split each subset's genomic DNA evenly across several immunoSEQ plates. The table came from immunoSEQ multiplex PCR; TCRdb's copy has only in-frame clones and leaves some out. The sample records over a million clones, around 97% being singletons. This sequence joins TRBV10-3 and TRBJ1-4, with D possibly TRBD1 on 6 matching bases. This TCR was sampled from a young man in good health. Sequences were obtained from naive CD4+ T cells sorted from blood. Regarding subset: CD45RA+ positively selected. CDR3 in DNA: TGTGCCATCAGTGACCCAGGGGTCGAAAATGAAAAACTGTTTTTT. This gives the protein CAISDPGVENEKLFF.